This entry features one T cell receptor beta chain sequence. The germline CDR1 and CDR2 sequences are SGHTA and FQGTGA. The CDR3 sequence is 14 residues long. Trimming removed 2 bases from V and 5 bases from J, with 10 bases in between. In the original workflow: Nucleated cell number was recorded as an estimate derived from reference gene primer amplification. Profiling relied on immunoSEQ multiplex PCR, and the TCRdb table lists in-frame clones only, not all of them. V and J calls and clone size follow that table, whereas D and trimming were derived from the DNA. The sample lists some 64,000 clones; around 66% were seen once. This record comes from a study of blood T cell repertoires in COVID-19. Adults between roughly 18 and 90 years of age took part from 20 to 25 US areas.

The J gene is TRBJ2-1, the V gene TRBV7-3, with D possibly matching TRBD1 (5 bases). The sequence derives from a woman aged 55-70 years who had been exposed to COVID-19. What was sequenced was PBMCs or T cells enriched from blood (not recorded which). The CDR3: CASSLDSWNNEQFF. The CDR3 coding sequence is TGTGCCAGCAGCTTAGACAGTTGGAACAATGAGCAGTTCTTC. Looking up the rest from reference TRBV7-3 and TRBJ2-1 gives the full variable domain: GAGVSQTPSNKVTEKGKYVELRCDPISGHTALYWYRQSLGQGPEFLIYFQGTGAADDSGLPNDRFFAVRPEGSVSTLKIQRTERGDSAVYLCASSLDSWNNEQFFGPGTRLTVL.